These T cell receptor beta chains were read from a single sample in a study of beta chain features in type 1 diabetes. Profiled with immunoSEQ multiplex PCR; TCRdb holds only in-frame clones, not every one. The sample has around 44,000 clones; just over 50% are singletons. The sample comprised Tregs from blood. The receptors were gathered from a woman aged 18-35 years in good health. Both conserved end residues are trimmed from each CDR3. Clone size appears in some rows only: once, few, many, or a class for an expanded clone.

v_call clone_size cdr3_aa
TRBV5-1 NA ASSLAGGAGANVLT
TRBV6-6 NA ASSLRGGGNGYT
TRBV16 NA ASSQPGAGNQPQH
TRBV11-2 few ASSSTWNTGELF
TRBV28 NA ASSLPGLGNQPQH
TRBV28 NA ASSEWDSNSLLYSNQPQH
TRBV4-3 NA ASSQDWGTSGQRYEQY
TRBV27 once ASSHLAGGKHYEQY
TRBV18 NA ASSPPGGQGANEQF
TRBV7-9 NA ASSLIRGNEQF
TRBV27 NA ASSLRRGRAVETQY
TRBV19 NA ASSIGGASNQPQH
TRBV7-8 NA ASSVSTVWATEAF
TRBV10-2 NA ASSVGHEAF
TRBV7-2 NA ASSRGKLYEQY
TRBV7-3 few ASSRMTAMNTEAF
TRBV2 once ASSDEGGGTPRGEKLF
TRBV6-5 NA ASQANEKLF
TRBV28 NA ASSIPGTAQNIQY
TRBV10-3 NA AITSSGSSYNEQF
TRBV28 NA ASIIEQY
TRBV7-2 few ASSPRGLSTDTQY
TRBV28 NA ASSLRGFLTEAF
TRBV5-1 few ASSRQVNNEQF
TRBV27 NA ASTFSWREGRGEQF
TRBV13 NA ASSPRGPDAKNIQY
TRBV7-9 NA ASSSRTSGRNEQF
TRBV28 NA ASSPSTGREPHEQY
TRBV7-9 NA ASSSPDRQRIYGYT
TRBV4-3 medium-sized ASSYSDGGYNEQF
TRBV5-1 NA ASSSGQSFYLDTQY
TRBV28 few ASSTTSGKLNEQF
TRBV29-1 NA SVRLAGRETQY
TRBV28 NA ASSFGGARTEAF
TRBV7-2 once ASSLSPSGRGRGYEQY
TRBV6-1 NA ASISGGYGNQPQH
TRBV10-1 NA ASSEAGNPYNEQF
TRBV7-8 NA ASSLAHGRANNEQF
TRBV28 medium-sized ASSIPPGGGIYGYT
TRBV5-8 few ASSFLTGANQPQH
TRBV4-1 few ASSQITSGGSYEQY
TRBV29-1 NA SVEDSGSGNTIY
TRBV30 NA AWADRGPDTQY
TRBV18 NA ASSGTTGSTDTQY
TRBV6-6 NA ASSFQTGSGNQPQH
TRBV30 NA AWSLSLRQARYGYT